These 18 T cell receptor beta chains share one sample of origin, sequenced in a study of Tregs in tolerant kidney transplant recipients. TCRdb keeps only in-frame clones here, not all; method: immunoSEQ multiplex PCR. The table includes roughly 66,000 clones, just under 95% detected once. The material was CD8+ T cells from blood, obtained before the transplant. These receptors all stem from a human donor who received a combined kidney and bone marrow transplant.

The chain uses TRBV25-1 and TRBJ2-3; 7 nucleotides agree with TRBD2. In germline, CDR1 is MGHDK, CDR2 SYGVNS. V was pared by 1 base and J by 0 bases, with 4 bases of the junction left unmatched. The CDR3 loop spans 16 amino acids. CDR3 sequence (DNA): TGTGCCAGCAGTGAATCAAGGCGGGGGAGCACAGATACGCAGTATTTT. Its protein is CASSESRRGSTDTQYF. The whole variable domain, filled in from reference TRBV25-1 and TRBJ2-3, reads EADIYQTPRYLVIGTGKKITLECSQTMGHDKMYWYQQDPGMELHLIHYSYGVNSTEKGDLSSESTVSRIRTEHFPLTLESARPSHTSQYLCASSESRRGSTDTQYFGPGTRLTVL.

The rearrangement uses TRBV7-3 and TRBJ1-3; possible D gene TRBD1, 5 bases. The V end was cut by 6 bases, the J end by 0 bases, with 18 bases between. There are 17 residues in the CDR3. Germline values: CDR1 SGHTA, CDR2 FQGTGA. CDR3 sequence (DNA): TGTGCCAGCAGTACACCCACCCGGGGGTTCTCTGGAAACACCATATATTTT. This sequence encodes CASSTPTRGFSGNTIYF.

V is TRBV7-9 and J is TRBJ2-2, with 7 bases fitting TRBD1. This CDR3 has 16 residues. The V gene's germline CDR1 is SEHNR and CDR2 FQNEAQ (reference sequence). The V segment lost 3 bases and the J segment 5 bases; nucleotides outside the gene matches: 9. Here the CDR3 DNA reads TGTGCCAGCAGCTTTCCCAGGACAGGTGGAACCGGGGAGCTGTTTTTT. Translating gives CASSFPRTGGTGELFF.

The rearrangement uses TRBV6-1 and TRBJ2-1, with D possibly being TRBD2 (6 bases). The CDR3 consists of 15 residues. V shed 2 bases and J shed 4 bases, with 12 bases lying between them. The germline CDR1 and CDR2 sequences are MNHNS and SASEGT. The CDR3 DNA is TGTGCCAGCAGTGAAAGTGGGGGGAGTTACAATGAGCAGTTCTTC. Translation gives CASSESGGSYNEQFF.

This chain connects TRBV27 to TRBJ2-7, with D perhaps matching TRBD1 (5 bases). The V gene's germline CDR1 is MNHEY and CDR2 SMNVEV (reference sequence). This CDR3 contains 13 residues. With 3 bases removed from V and 6 bases from J, the gap between germline ends came to 12 bases. CDR3 sequence reads: CASSFSPRAEQYF. The CDR3 coding sequence is TGTGCCAGCAGTTTCTCCCCCAGGGCCGAGCAGTACTTC.

V and J are TRBV7-6 and TRBJ1-1; no reliable D call. V dropped 0 bases and J dropped 0 bases, with 8 bases sitting between them. Germline CDR1 is SGHVS and CDR2 is FNYEAQ. The CDR3 spans 15 residues. CDR3 sequence: CASSLALGVNTEAFF. CDR3 sequence (DNA): TGTGCCAGCAGCTTAGCGCTAGGAGTGAACACTGAAGCTTTCTTT.

The V and J genes are TRBV5-6 and TRBJ2-2; D possibly corresponds to TRBD1 (5 bases). Trimming took off 2 bases at V and 3 bases at J, with 5 bases between the two ends. In germline, CDR1 is SGHDT, CDR2 YYEEEE. The CDR3 covers 13 residues. In nucleotides, the CDR3 is TGTGCCAGCAGCTTACAGGACACCGGGGAGCTGTTTTTT. Amino acid sequence: CASSLQDTGELFF. The full variable domain, in which reference TRBV5-6 and TRBJ2-2 provide the parts outside the CDR3, is DAGVTQSPTHLIKTRGQQVTLRCSPKSGHDTVSWYQQALGQGPQFIFQYYEEEERQRGNFPDRFSGHQFPNYSSELNVNALLLGDSALYLCASSLQDTGELFFGEGSRLTVL.

This chain uses TRBV4-1 with TRBJ1-2; 7 nucleotides match TRBD1. CDR1 and CDR2 from the germline V gene are MGHRA and YSYEKL. The CDR3 runs to 16 residues. Trimming took 4 bases from V and 6 from J; bases not matched to a gene: 14. The CDR3 DNA follows: TGCGCCAGCAGCCCCAGACAGGGCCCTGGACCTGATGGCTACACCTTC. This translates into CASSPRQGPGPDGYTF.

The chain joins TRBV9 to TRBJ1-2; D is possibly TRBD1 (5 bases). Germline CDR1 is SGDLS and CDR2 is YYNGEE. The CDR3 is 14 residues long. V shed 0 bases and J shed 1 base, with 7 bases lying between them. This CDR3 reads CASSVGDSNYGYTF. The CDR3 DNA sequence: TGTGCCAGCAGCGTAGGTGACAGTAACTATGGCTACACCTTC.

The chain uses TRBV4-3 and TRBJ2-2; no definite D call. Germline CDR1 is LGHNA and CDR2 is YSLEER. V lost 0 bases and J 1 base, leaving 12 bases between the germline ends. The CDR3 has 17 residues. The CDR3 DNA follows: TGCGCCAGCAGCCAAGATGGGCCACCCGTGAACACCGGGGAGCTGTTTTTT. This translates into CASSQDGPPVNTGELFF.

The rearrangement uses TRBV5-5 and TRBJ1-5; 10 bases map to TRBD1. Per the germline V gene, CDR1 is SGHKS and CDR2 is YYEKEE (reference sequence). The CDR3 has 14 residues. The ends lost 4 bases at V and 6 bases at J; junction bases unmatched: 4. Here the CDR3 reads CASSPTGGSQPQHF. Written as DNA, the CDR3 is TGTGCCAGCAGCCCGACAGGGGGCAGTCAGCCCCAGCATTTT.

This clone has just one count. The rearrangement links TRBV2 to TRBJ2-3, with 8 bases fitting TRBD1. Unmatched junction bases numbered 2, after V lost 3 bases and J lost 0 bases. Germline loops: CDR1 SNHLY, CDR2 FYNNEI. This CDR3 has 15 residues. CDR3 amino acids: CASSEGTGSTDTQYF. As DNA, the CDR3 is TGTGCCAGCAGTGAGGGGACAGGAAGCACAGATACGCAGTATTTT.

V gene TRBV7-9 combines with J gene TRBJ2-1, with 10 bases lining up with TRBD2. Trimming took 5 bases from V and 8 from J; bases not matched to a gene: 9. This CDR3 is 15 amino acids long. Germline V gives CDR1 SEHNR, CDR2 FQNEAQ (reference sequence). Written as DNA, the CDR3 is TGTGCCAGCAGCCCGCTAGCGGGGGCTTGGGATGAGCAGTTCTTC. Its translation: CASSPLAGAWDEQFF. Full variable domain (missing parts from reference TRBV7-9 and TRBJ2-1): DTGVSQNPRHKITKRGQNVTFRCDPISEHNRLYWYRQTLGQGPEFLTYFQNEAQLEKSRLLSDRFSAERPKGSFSTLEIQRTEQGDSAMYLCASSPLAGAWDEQFFGPGTRLTVL.

The V gene is TRBV28, the J gene TRBJ1-3; 11 bases map to TRBD1. Germline trimming cut 6 bases from V and 4 bases from J; bases unmatched to any gene: 2. The CDR3 loop spans 14 amino acids. CDR1 is MDHEN, CDR2 SYDVKM, per germline. CDR3 in DNA: TGTGCCAGCAGGGGACAGGGGGGAGGAAACACCATATATTTT. Translated: CASRGQGGGNTIYF.

The chain employs TRBV14 and TRBJ1-1; D is possibly TRBD1 (5 bases). V dropped 1 base and J dropped 6 bases, with 18 bases sitting between them. CDR3 length equals 16 residues. CDR1 is SGHDN, CDR2 FVKESK, per germline. CDR3: CASSQGLVTAYSEAFF. As DNA, the CDR3 is TGTGCCAGCAGCCAAGGGCTAGTGACAGCCTACTCTGAAGCTTTCTTT. Based on the CDR3 plus reference TRBV14 and TRBJ1-1, the full variable domain is EAGVTQFPSHSVIEKGQTVTLRCDPISGHDNLYWYRRVMGKEIKFLLHFVKESKQDESGMPNNRFLAERTGGTYSTLKVQPAELEDSGVYFCASSQGLVTAYSEAFFGQGTRLTVV.

The rearrangement uses TRBV10-3 and TRBJ1-4; D uncertain. Trimming removed 10 bases from V and 4 bases from J, with 22 bases in between. The CDR3 is 16 residues long. Germline V gene data show CDR1 as ENHRY and CDR2 as SYGVKD. As DNA, the CDR3 is TGTGCCACCTCGGAGCAGGAGGAGGGAGGTAATGAAAAACTGTTTTTT. Its protein is CATSEQEEGGNEKLFF.

The rearrangement joins TRBV15 to TRBJ2-3; 8 bases map to TRBD2. The CDR3 spans 22 residues. From germline, CDR1 is LNHNV and CDR2 YYDKDF (reference sequence). With 0 bases clipped from V and 5 bases from J, the junction kept 25 bases outside the gene matches. The CDR3 spells CATSRDRHSLTSGGTRGDTQYF. CDR3 in DNA: TGTGCCACCAGCAGAGATCGGCACTCTCTAACGAGCGGGGGAACCCGTGGAGATACGCAGTATTTT.

The sample holds a few counts of this clone. The chain couples TRBV7-9 to TRBJ2-5, with D perhaps TRBD2 (5 bases). The ends were cut back, 5 bases at V and 5 bases at J, with 15 bases in the middle. The CDR3 is 14 amino acids. The germline gives CDR1 SEHNR, CDR2 FQNEAQ (reference sequence). The CDR3 loop is CASSVSGVGETQYF. The DNA of the CDR3 is TGTGCCAGCAGCGTCTCCGGGGTCGGGGAGACCCAGTACTTC.